A selection of T cell receptor beta chains follows, all from one sample in a study. TCRdb re-derived calls from the RT-PCR reads in MiXCR, one entry per CDR3 protein. The table shows about 680,000 distinct CDR3 sequences, with approximately 14% occurring only once. The sequenced material came from memory CD4+ T cells from blood. These receptors all stem from a female donor in good health, serving as a healthy control. CDR3s include the opening cysteine and the closing phenylalanine or tryptophan. A D gene is named only where the DNA matches it firmly. The listing skips clone size in some rows; elsewhere it reads once, few, many or a size class.

>TRBD2|NA|TRBV7-2|14|TRBJ2-2
TGTGCCAGCAGCATGGCTAGCGGGGGGGGGGAGCTGTTTTTT
CASSMASGGGELFF
>TRBD2|many|TRBV10-3|14|TRBJ2-1
TGTGCCATCCGGACTAGCGGGGGGTACAATGAGCAGTTCTTC
CAIRTSGGYNEQFF
>NA|few|TRBV7-6|15|TRBJ2-1
TGTGCCAGCAGCCCCTCACATGGCTCCTACAATGAGCAGTTCTTC
CASSPSHGSYNEQFF
>TRBD2|few|TRBV5-6|14|TRBJ2-7
TGTGCCAGTCATTTAGCGGGGCCGTCCTACGAGCAGTACTTC
CASHLAGPSYEQYF
>NA|NA|TRBV7-9|13|TRBJ2-7
TGTGCCAGCACATACCTGGGGGGTCCACCAACCCTCTTC
CASTYLGGPPTLF
>NA|NA|TRBV20-1|11|TRBJ1-4
TGCAGTTCTGGACAGCATGAAAAACTGTTTTTT
CSSGQHEKLFF
>NA|NA|TRBV11-2|15|TRBJ2-2
TGTGCCAGCAGCTTTCGCGGGGTTGAGGACGGGGAGCTGTTTTTT
CASSFRGVEDGELFF
>NA|many|TRBV20-1|12|TRBJ2-3
TGCAGTGGGCGGCCTAACGGAGATACGCAGTATTTT
CSGRPNGDTQYF
>TRBD1|few|TRBV6-6|13|TRBJ1-2
TGTGCCAGCAGTTTCGACAGGGAGGGAGGCTACACCTTC
CASSFDREGGYTF
>NA|NA|TRBV12-3/TRBV12-4|17|TRBJ2-2
TGTGCCAGCGAGGTGGGATCTCGCCGAGGGAACACCGGGGAGCTGTTTTTT
CASEVGSRRGNTGELFF
>TRBD1|few|TRBV7-8|15|TRBJ2-7
TGTGCCAGCAGCGGCCGGACAGGGTTAGGTTACGAGCAGTACTTC
CASSGRTGLGYEQYF
>TRBD2|many|TRBV7-2|16|TRBJ2-5
TGTGCCAGCAGCTTCGGCGGGAGAGTCTTTAGAGAGACCCAGTACTTC
CASSFGGRVFRETQYF
>NA|many|TRBV20-1|16|TRBJ1-5
TGCAGTGCTAGAGATCAAGTGGCAGGGGGCAATCAGCCCCAGCATTTT
CSARDQVAGGNQPQHF
>NA|NA|TRBV3-1|14|TRBJ1-3
TGTGCCAGTTCTAGAGCTCACTCTGGAAACACCATATATTTT
CASSRAHSGNTIYF
>NA|NA|TRBV15|20|TRBJ2-1
TGTGCCACCAGCAGAGTAGTGGGAGGATCGGGAATGGGAACCTACAATGAGCAGTTCTTC
CATSRVVGGSGMGTYNEQFF
>TRBD2|few|TRBV11-2|16|TRBJ2-5
TGTGCCAGCAGCTTGGGAGGACTCGCGGGAGGAGAGACCCAGTACTTC
CASSLGGLAGGETQYF
>TRBD1|NA|TRBV11-1|13|TRBJ2-7
TGTGCCAGCAGCAAAGATAACAGGGGCGAGCAGTACTTC
CASSKDNRGEQYF
>NA|few|TRBV10-3|14|TRBJ1-3
TGTGCCACCAGTACAGGAAGCTCTGGAAACACCATATATTTT
CATSTGSSGNTIYF
>NA|few|TRBV4-3|21|TRBJ1-3
TGCGCCAGCAGCCAAGATCCTTACCCCGAGGGTGGCAGGAGCTCTGGAAACACCATATATTTT
CASSQDPYPEGGRSSGNTIYF
>NA|NA|TRBV5-5|17|TRBJ1-3
TGTGCCAGCAGCTCGAACCCCGGCAGAGACGCCGGAAACACCATATATTTT
CASSSNPGRDAGNTIYF
>TRBD2|NA|TRBV5-1|16|TRBJ2-3
TGCGCCAGCAGCGGGGGACTAGCGGGGGGCACAGATACGCAGTATTTT
CASSGGLAGGTDTQYF
>NA|few|TRBV6-2/TRBV6-3|14|TRBJ2-2
TGTGCCAGCCAACGGCAGGGAGTCACCGGGGAGCTGTTTTTT
CASQRQGVTGELFF
>NA|few|TRBV12-3/TRBV12-4|12|TRBJ2-7
TGTGCCAGCGCCCCGGCGGCATCCGAGCAGTACTTC
CASAPAASEQYF
>NA|NA|TRBV24-1|15|TRBJ2-3
TGTGCCACCAGTACCCCGGGTCGGGGTAGTCATACGCAGTATTTT
CATSTPGRGSHTQYF
>NA|NA|TRBV7-9|14|TRBJ1-1
TGTGCCAGCAGCTTCCCGGCCTTGAACACTGAAGCTTTCTTT
CASSFPALNTEAFF
>NA|NA|TRBV9|14|TRBJ1-3
TGTGCCAGCAGCGTGGAAACCTCTGGAAACACCATATATTTT
CASSVETSGNTIYF
>NA|many|TRBV20-1|15|TRBJ1-5
TGCAGTGCTAGTGTGAATTCCCTCACCGGGGAGCCCCAGCATTTT
CSASVNSLTGEPQHF
>NA|NA|TRBV7-9|16|TRBJ2-2
TGTGCCAGCAGCCTTAGGAGCACAGCGAACACCGGGGAGCTGTTTTTT
CASSLRSTANTGELFF
>NA|few|TRBV20-1|14|TRBJ1-4
TGCAGTGCTAGATGGGGGGCCCATAATGAAAAACTGTTTTTT
CSARWGAHNEKLFF
>TRBD1|few|TRBV20-1|15|TRBJ2-3
TGCAGTGCTAATTCCGGGACAGGGATCCAGGATACGCAGTATTTT
CSANSGTGIQDTQYF
>TRBD1|NA|TRBV2|15|TRBJ1-4
TGTGCCAGCAGCGAAAACAGGGGGCGGGATGAAAAACTGTTTTTT
CASSENRGRDEKLFF
>NA|NA|TRBV15|15|TRBJ1-2
TGTGCCACCAGCAGCTCCCAGGGAGCAGTTCGAGGCTACACCTTC
CATSSSQGAVRGYTF
>NA|few|TRBV20-1|14|TRBJ2-2
TGCAGTGCTCGAGCCCCGACGGACACCGGGGAGCTGTTTTTT
CSARAPTDTGELFF
>NA|few|TRBV5-1|15|TRBJ2-5
TGCGCCAGCAGCTCCATGTGGGCGGGACAAGAGACCCAGTACTTC
CASSSMWAGQETQYF
>NA|NA|TRBV7-2|14|TRBJ2-1
TGTGCCAGCAGCTTAGTAAAGGGTTCTAATGAGCAGTTCTTC
CASSLVKGSNEQFF
>TRBD2|many|TRBV7-2|14|TRBJ2-5
TGTGCCAGCAGCCGGACTAGCGGTCAAGAGAGCCAGTACTTC
CASSRTSGQESQYF
>NA|few|TRBV28|14|TRBJ1-2
TGTGCCAGCAGCCCACCTGGCCCAACCTATGGCTACACCTTC
CASSPPGPTYGYTF
>NA|NA|TRBV6-1|14|TRBJ2-7
TGTGCCAGCAGTGAGGGTAGCGGTCACTACGAGCAGTACTTC
CASSEGSGHYEQYF
>NA|NA|TRBV6-1|15|TRBJ2-3
TGTGCCAGCAGTGATAGAGGGACCCCGGGGGATACGCAGTATTTT
CASSDRGTPGDTQYF
>TRBD2|NA|TRBV7-2|15|TRBJ2-2
TGTGCCAGCAGCTTCGGGGGAGGGCCCGCCGGGGAGCTGTTTTTT
CASSFGGGPAGELFF
>TRBD1|few|TRBV7-3|14|TRBJ2-7
TGTGCCAGCAGACGGACAGGGAGCTCCTACGAGCAGTACTTC
CASRRTGSSYEQYF
>NA|NA|TRBV7-9|14|TRBJ2-1
TGTGCCAGCAGCTTAAGTACTGGGGACAATGAGCAGTTCTTC
CASSLSTGDNEQFF
>TRBD1|NA|TRBV30|13|TRBJ2-1
TGTGCCTGGAGTCGCACAGCCGGGACAGAACAGTTCTTC
CAWSRTAGTEQFF
>TRBD2|many|TRBV5-6|15|TRBJ2-7
TGTGCCAGCAGCTTGCTGGCTAGCGGATCCTACGAGCAGTACTTC
CASSLLASGSYEQYF
>NA|few|TRBV30|15|TRBJ1-3
TGTGCCTGGAGAAATACTCACGACTCTGGAAACACCATATATTTT
CAWRNTHDSGNTIYF
>NA|once|TRBV3-1|13|TRBJ1-2
TGTGCCAGCAGCCAAGGTACAGCACAGGGCTACACCTTC
CASSQGTAQGYTF
>TRBD1|once|TRBV30|15|TRBJ2-2
TGTGCCTGGAGTGTACAGGGGCAAGGAACCGGGGAGCTGTTTTTT
CAWSVQGQGTGELFF
>NA|few|TRBV5-1|13|TRBJ1-1
TGCGCCAGCAGGTGGGATTGGAACACTGAAGCTTTCTTT
CASRWDWNTEAFF
>TRBD2|few|TRBV5-1|17|TRBJ2-3
TGCGCCAGCAGCTTAGAAGGGACTAGCGGCAACACAGATACGCAGTATTTT
CASSLEGTSGNTDTQYF
>NA|NA|TRBV7-2|12|TRBJ1-2
TGTGCCAGCAGCTTGCTGCCAAATGGCTACACCTTC
CASSLLPNGYTF
>NA|few|TRBV20-1|16|TRBJ1-2
TGCAGTGCTAGACCATTGGGGTTCGCGGACGGACCAGTTTCCCACTTC
CSARPLGFADGPVSHF
>NA|few|TRBV6-1|14|TRBJ1-1
TGTGCCAGCAGCCGAAGTGGGGCTTGGCCTGAAGCTTTCTTT
CASSRSGAWPEAFF
>TRBD2|many|TRBV5-1|17|TRBJ2-7
TGCGCCAGCAGCTCTGGACTAGCGGGAGGGAGCTCCTACGAGCAGTACTTC
CASSSGLAGGSSYEQYF
>NA|NA|TRBV7-8|13|TRBJ1-1
TGTGCCAGCAGCTTAAGGGCGCCGATAGAAGCTTTCTTT
CASSLRAPIEAFF
>TRBD1|NA|TRBV20-1|16|TRBJ1-1
TGCAGTGCTAGATGGCGGGCAGGGGGTAAGAACACTGAAGCTTTCTTT
CSARWRAGGKNTEAFF
>NA|few|TRBV20-1|13|TRBJ2-7
TGCAGTGCTAGAGATGGGACCTCGGGCGGGCAGTACTTC
CSARDGTSGGQYF
>TRBD1|NA|TRBV6-5|16|TRBJ2-2
TGTGCCAGCAGTCGGCGACAGGGGGCTGACACCGGGGAGCTGTTTTTT
CASSRRQGADTGELFF